This TCR beta chain was retrieved from a study of monozygotic twins with inflammatory bowel disease. cDNA for each sample came from eight separate reactions. Template switching added UMIs carrying a 6-nucleotide sample barcode. One entry per CDR3 protein, without DNA, is what TCRdb gives after re-calling the 5' RACE reads. This table lists some 330,000 distinct CDR3 sequences. Per germline, CDR1 MNHNS and CDR2 SASEGT. The CDR3 sequence is 15 residues long. Total RNA from whole blood was isolated with no T cell sorting. J is TRBJ2-7 and V is TRBV6-1; TCRdb selects TRBD1, and the lack of DNA leaves this call unchecked. Sequences were obtained from blood. This TCR came from a human donor with ulcerative colitis or Crohn's disease, or a healthy co-twin of an affected twin (not recorded which). CDR3 loop: CASSVPGTGRYEQYF.